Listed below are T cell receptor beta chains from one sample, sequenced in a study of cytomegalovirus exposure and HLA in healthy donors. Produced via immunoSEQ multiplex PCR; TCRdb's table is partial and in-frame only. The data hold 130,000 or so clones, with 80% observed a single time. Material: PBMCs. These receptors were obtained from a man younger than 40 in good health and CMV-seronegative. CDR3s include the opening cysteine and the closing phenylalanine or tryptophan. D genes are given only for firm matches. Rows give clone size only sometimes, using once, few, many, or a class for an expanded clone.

cdr3_nt: TGTGCCAGCGGCCGGGACAGGGTGTTTGCCGGTGAAGCTTTCTTT
cdr3_aa: CASGRDRVFAGEAFF
clone_size: NA
j_call: TRBJ1-1
d_call: TRBD1
v_call: TRBV28

cdr3_nt: TGTGCCAGCAGTGATTCCAGGGCGGCCGGGGAGCTGTTTTTT
cdr3_aa: CASSDSRAAGELFF
clone_size: NA
j_call: TRBJ2-2
d_call: NA
v_call: TRBV2

cdr3_nt: TGTGCCAGCATCCGGAGAACAGGGGGGCATCAGCCCCAGCATTTT
cdr3_aa: CASIRRTGGHQPQHF
clone_size: few
j_call: TRBJ1-5
d_call: TRBD1
v_call: TRBV28

cdr3_nt: TGTGCCAGCAGCCAGCCCTCAGGAGTGGGACTAGGAGCCTACGAGCAGTACTTC
cdr3_aa: CASSQPSGVGLGAYEQYF
clone_size: NA
j_call: TRBJ2-7
d_call: TRBD2
v_call: TRBV4-2

cdr3_nt: TGTGCCAGCAGCTTAGGACAATTTTACAATGAGCAGTTCTTC
cdr3_aa: CASSLGQFYNEQFF
clone_size: NA
j_call: TRBJ2-1
d_call: NA
v_call: TRBV5-6

cdr3_nt: TGTGCCAGCAACCTACAGGGGATGAACACTGAAGCTTTCTTT
cdr3_aa: CASNLQGMNTEAFF
clone_size: NA
j_call: TRBJ1-1
d_call: TRBD1
v_call: TRBV2

cdr3_nt: TGTGCCATCAGTCGGGGACAGGGCTATGGCTACACCTTC
cdr3_aa: CAISRGQGYGYTF
clone_size: NA
j_call: TRBJ1-2
d_call: TRBD1
v_call: TRBV10-3

cdr3_nt: TGTGCCAGCAAGGAGGCACCGGGCTCTGGAAACACCATATATTTT
cdr3_aa: CASKEAPGSGNTIYF
clone_size: NA
j_call: TRBJ1-3
d_call: NA
v_call: TRBV2

cdr3_nt: TGTGCCAGAAGCGTCACGTTCGGGGGCGCGGGGGTTCAGCCCCAGCATTTT
cdr3_aa: CARSVTFGGAGVQPQHF
clone_size: NA
j_call: TRBJ1-5
d_call: NA
v_call: TRBV5-3

cdr3_nt: TGTGCCAGCAGCTCCGGGACTAGAGGGGACGAGCAGTACTTC
cdr3_aa: CASSSGTRGDEQYF
clone_size: few
j_call: TRBJ2-7
d_call: TRBD2
v_call: TRBV7-9

cdr3_nt: TGTGCCAGCAGTTACTCATCCAGATTCTATGGCTACACCTTC
cdr3_aa: CASSYSSRFYGYTF
clone_size: NA
j_call: TRBJ1-2
d_call: NA
v_call: TRBV6-5

cdr3_nt: TGTGCCAGCAGCGTAGCGGCAGGGGGCAAGGGTGGCTACACCTTC
cdr3_aa: CASSVAAGGKGGYTF
clone_size: NA
j_call: TRBJ1-2
d_call: TRBD1
v_call: TRBV9

cdr3_nt: TGTGCCAGCAGCTTAGGGGCGGGGGGTGGTGGCGAGCAGTACTTC
cdr3_aa: CASSLGAGGGGEQYF
clone_size: once
j_call: TRBJ2-7
d_call: TRBD2
v_call: TRBV7-9

cdr3_nt: TGTGCCAGCAGTTACGGACAGGGTGGGAATCAGCCCCAGCATTTT
cdr3_aa: CASSYGQGGNQPQHF
clone_size: few
j_call: TRBJ1-5
d_call: TRBD1
v_call: TRBV6-5

cdr3_nt: TGTGCCATCCGGACAGTACACGAGCAGTACTTC
cdr3_aa: CAIRTVHEQYF
clone_size: few
j_call: TRBJ2-7
d_call: NA
v_call: TRBV7-9

cdr3_nt: TGCGCCAGCATGGAGCCCCGAGGAGGCGAGCAGTACTTC
cdr3_aa: CASMEPRGGEQYF
clone_size: NA
j_call: TRBJ2-7
d_call: NA
v_call: TRBV5-1

cdr3_nt: TGTGCCAGCAGCTCCCCCGCCCGGGGCTACACCTTC
cdr3_aa: CASSSPARGYTF
clone_size: NA
j_call: TRBJ1-2
d_call: NA
v_call: TRBV27

cdr3_nt: TGTGCCAGCAGCTCAACAGAGGGACTAGCGGGAGGTGAGCAGTTCTTC
cdr3_aa: CASSSTEGLAGGEQFF
clone_size: NA
j_call: TRBJ2-1
d_call: TRBD2
v_call: TRBV7-8

cdr3_nt: TGTGCCAGCAGCTTAGCTACTAGCGCTGAGACCCAGTACTTC
cdr3_aa: CASSLATSAETQYF
clone_size: few
j_call: TRBJ2-5
d_call: TRBD2
v_call: TRBV7-9

cdr3_nt: TGCGCCAGCAGCTTGGTTGCGAGCGGGGTTGGCACAGATACGCAGTATTTT
cdr3_aa: CASSLVASGVGTDTQYF
clone_size: NA
j_call: TRBJ2-3
d_call: TRBD2
v_call: TRBV5-1

cdr3_nt: TGCGCCAGCAGCCTGAGGATGAACACTGAAGCTTTCTTT
cdr3_aa: CASSLRMNTEAFF
clone_size: NA
j_call: TRBJ1-1
d_call: NA
v_call: TRBV4-3

cdr3_nt: TGTGCCCCCCGTTTGGCCCGAAACACTGAAGCTTTCTTT
cdr3_aa: CAPRLARNTEAFF
clone_size: NA
j_call: TRBJ1-1
d_call: NA
v_call: TRBV2

cdr3_nt: TGTGCCAGCAGGACCCCAGGGGCGGGGGGTGACGGTGAGCAGTTCTTC
cdr3_aa: CASRTPGAGGDGEQFF
clone_size: NA
j_call: TRBJ2-1
d_call: TRBD2
v_call: TRBV6-6

cdr3_nt: TGTGCCAGCAGTTCTTGGGACACCGGTTCACCCCTCCACTTT
cdr3_aa: CASSSWDTGSPLHF
clone_size: NA
j_call: TRBJ1-6
d_call: NA
v_call: TRBV28

cdr3_nt: TGTGCCAGCAGCGCTAAACTGAGCACTGAAGCTTTCTTT
cdr3_aa: CASSAKLSTEAFF
clone_size: NA
j_call: TRBJ1-1
d_call: NA
v_call: TRBV9

cdr3_nt: TGTGCCACCGAAAGAGGGAGCACTGAAGCTTTCTTT
cdr3_aa: CATERGSTEAFF
clone_size: NA
j_call: TRBJ1-1
d_call: NA
v_call: TRBV19

cdr3_nt: TGTGCCAGCAGGGGCTTCCAGCCTAACACTGAAGCTTTCTTT
cdr3_aa: CASRGFQPNTEAFF
clone_size: NA
j_call: TRBJ1-1
d_call: NA
v_call: TRBV6-1

cdr3_nt: TGTGCCAGCAACCAGGGGAACAATTCACCCCTCCACTTT
cdr3_aa: CASNQGNNSPLHF
clone_size: NA
j_call: TRBJ1-6
d_call: NA
v_call: TRBV7-8

cdr3_nt: TGTGCCAGCAGTCACAGGGGGGGTGGCACTGAAGCTTTCTTT
cdr3_aa: CASSHRGGGTEAFF
clone_size: NA
j_call: TRBJ1-1
d_call: TRBD1
v_call: TRBV11-2

cdr3_nt: TGTGCCAGCAGTTACGGGGAGTATACCGGGGAGCTGTTTTTT
cdr3_aa: CASSYGEYTGELFF
clone_size: few
j_call: TRBJ2-2
d_call: NA
v_call: TRBV6-5

cdr3_nt: TGTGCCAGCAGTCGGCGGTCCGCTGAAGCGCAGTATTTT
cdr3_aa: CASSRRSAEAQYF
clone_size: NA
j_call: TRBJ2-3
d_call: NA
v_call: TRBV27

cdr3_nt: TGCGCCAGCAGGGAACAGGGGGCGCTTTCTAATGAAAAACTGTTTTTT
cdr3_aa: CASREQGALSNEKLFF
clone_size: NA
j_call: TRBJ1-4
d_call: TRBD1
v_call: TRBV5-1

cdr3_nt: TGTGCCAGCAGTTACTCGGTGCCAGGGGCTCAGCCCCAGCATTTT
cdr3_aa: CASSYSVPGAQPQHF
clone_size: NA
j_call: TRBJ1-5
d_call: NA
v_call: TRBV6-5

cdr3_nt: TGTGCCAGCAGTAACCCCGGGACACACTATGGCTACACCTTC
cdr3_aa: CASSNPGTHYGYTF
clone_size: NA
j_call: TRBJ1-2
d_call: NA
v_call: TRBV6-5

cdr3_nt: TGTGCCAGCAGTTACTTGGCAGGGGAGAATGAGCAGTTCTTC
cdr3_aa: CASSYLAGENEQFF
clone_size: few
j_call: TRBJ2-1
d_call: NA
v_call: TRBV6-5

cdr3_nt: TGTGCCAGCAGTTCGAAGGGGACAGGTCGAGCTTTCTTT
cdr3_aa: CASSSKGTGRAFF
clone_size: NA
j_call: TRBJ1-1
d_call: TRBD1
v_call: TRBV6-5

cdr3_nt: TGTGCCAGCAGTCCCCGAGACCGGACAGGGTATGGCTACACCTTC
cdr3_aa: CASSPRDRTGYGYTF
clone_size: NA
j_call: TRBJ1-2
d_call: TRBD1
v_call: TRBV28

cdr3_nt: TGTGCCAGCAGTTTAGGACAGGGGAGTAATGAAAAACTGTTTTTT
cdr3_aa: CASSLGQGSNEKLFF
clone_size: NA
j_call: TRBJ1-4
d_call: TRBD1
v_call: TRBV28

cdr3_nt: TGCAGCGTAACGCCGGGGATGAACACTGAAGCTTTCTTT
cdr3_aa: CSVTPGMNTEAFF
clone_size: NA
j_call: TRBJ1-1
d_call: NA
v_call: TRBV29-1

cdr3_nt: TGTGCCAGCAGTTACTCAGGCGGGAGGGCTTTTGATACGCAGTATTTT
cdr3_aa: CASSYSGGRAFDTQYF
clone_size: NA
j_call: TRBJ2-3
d_call: TRBD2
v_call: TRBV6-5

cdr3_nt: TGTGCCATCAGTGAGTATCCAGGCGATCGTCCTGAAGCTTTCTTT
cdr3_aa: CAISEYPGDRPEAFF
clone_size: NA
j_call: TRBJ1-1
d_call: NA
v_call: TRBV10-3

cdr3_nt: TGTGCCAGCGCATCACGCGAGGTTCAGTTCTTC
cdr3_aa: CASASREVQFF
clone_size: NA
j_call: TRBJ2-1
d_call: NA
v_call: TRBV6-5

cdr3_nt: TGTGCCAGCAGCTTGGCGCCGGGACTAGCGGGAGATGCGGGTTCCTACGAGCAGTACTTC
cdr3_aa: CASSLAPGLAGDAGSYEQYF
clone_size: NA
j_call: TRBJ2-7
d_call: TRBD2
v_call: TRBV5-4

cdr3_nt: TGTGCCAGCAGTGAGAGCAGGAGCGGGGGATCAAAAGAGACCCAGTACTTC
cdr3_aa: CASSESRSGGSKETQYF
clone_size: NA
j_call: TRBJ2-5
d_call: TRBD2
v_call: TRBV2

cdr3_nt: TGTGCCAGTCGGGACAGGGGAACAGATACGCAGTATTTT
cdr3_aa: CASRDRGTDTQYF
clone_size: NA
j_call: TRBJ2-3
d_call: TRBD1
v_call: TRBV19

cdr3_nt: TGTGCCAGCAGTTTAGGAGATACAGGGGGCAGGGGTCAGCCCCAGCATTTT
cdr3_aa: CASSLGDTGGRGQPQHF
clone_size: NA
j_call: TRBJ1-5
d_call: TRBD1
v_call: TRBV27

cdr3_nt: TGCGCCAGCAGCCAACGCACCGGGGTGACCCAGTACTTC
cdr3_aa: CASSQRTGVTQYF
clone_size: NA
j_call: TRBJ2-5
d_call: NA
v_call: TRBV4-1